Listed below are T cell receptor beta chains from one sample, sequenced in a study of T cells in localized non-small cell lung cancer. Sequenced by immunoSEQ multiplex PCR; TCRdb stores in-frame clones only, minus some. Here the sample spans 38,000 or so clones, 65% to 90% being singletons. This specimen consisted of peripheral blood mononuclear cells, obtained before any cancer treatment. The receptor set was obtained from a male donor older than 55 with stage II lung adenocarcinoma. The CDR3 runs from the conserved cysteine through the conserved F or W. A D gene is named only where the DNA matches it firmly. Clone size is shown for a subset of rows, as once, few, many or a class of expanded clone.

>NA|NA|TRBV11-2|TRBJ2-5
CASSLGWEEKETQYF
TGTGCCAGCAGCTTGGGATGGGAGGAAAAAGAGACCCAGTACTTC
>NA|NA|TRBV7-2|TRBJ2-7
CASSFDSYEQYF
TGTGCCAGCAGTTTCGATTCCTACGAGCAGTACTTC
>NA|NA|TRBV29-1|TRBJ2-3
CSVEGDTQYF
TGCAGCGTTGAAGGCGATACGCAGTATTTT
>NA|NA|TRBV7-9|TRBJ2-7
CASSPPGIGEQYF
TGTGCCAGCAGCCCCCCGGGGATTGGGGAGCAGTACTTC
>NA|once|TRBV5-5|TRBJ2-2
CASSSGTLSTGELFF
TGTGCCAGCAGCTCGGGGACCCTGAGTACCGGGGAGCTGTTTTTT
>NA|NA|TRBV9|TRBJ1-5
CASSVEDGQPQHF
TGTGCCAGCAGCGTAGAGGATGGGCAGCCCCAGCATTTT
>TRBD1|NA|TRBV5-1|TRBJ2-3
CASSERTGATDTQYF
TGCGCCAGCAGCGAACGAACAGGGGCCACAGATACGCAGTATTTT
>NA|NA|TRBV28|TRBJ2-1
CASSLYDEQFF
TGTGCCAGCAGTTTATACGATGAGCAGTTCTTC
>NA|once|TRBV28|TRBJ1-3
CASSFRLGGNTIYF
TGTGCCAGCAGTTTTCGACTGGGTGGAAACACCATATATTTT
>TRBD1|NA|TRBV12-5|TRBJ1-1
CASGSGQGLTEAFF
TGTGCTAGTGGTTCGGGACAGGGGCTCACTGAAGCTTTCTTT
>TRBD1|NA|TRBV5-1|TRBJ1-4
CASSWTGTGGLELFF
TGCGCCAGCAGCTGGACCGGGACAGGGGGCTTGGAACTGTTTTTT
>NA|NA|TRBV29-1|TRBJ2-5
CSVISSRGETQYF
TGCAGCGTTATAAGCAGCCGGGGCGAGACCCAGTACTTC
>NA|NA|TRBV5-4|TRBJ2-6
CAGGGRIDVLTF
TGTGCCGGGGGTGGGAGAATCGACGTCCTGACTTTC
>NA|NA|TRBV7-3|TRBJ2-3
CASSFTIGDTQYF
TGTGCCAGCAGCTTCACTATCGGGGATACGCAGTATTTT
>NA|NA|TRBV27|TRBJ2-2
CASSSWTENTGELFF
TGTGCCAGCAGTTCATGGACAGAAAACACCGGGGAGCTGTTTTTT
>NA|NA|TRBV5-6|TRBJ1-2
CASSFFTGKVDGYTF
TGTGCCAGCAGCTTTTTTACGGGGAAAGTCGATGGCTACACCTTC
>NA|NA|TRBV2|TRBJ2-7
CASSEFEQYF
TGTGCCAGCAGTGAATTCGAGCAGTACTTC
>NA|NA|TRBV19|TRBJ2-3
CASSIDRAAGTDTQYF
TGTGCCAGTAGTATAGATAGAGCGGCTGGCACAGATACGCAGTATTTT
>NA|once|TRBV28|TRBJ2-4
CASSLSGEGENIQYF
TGTGCCAGCAGTTTGTCAGGGGAGGGGGAAAACATTCAGTACTTC
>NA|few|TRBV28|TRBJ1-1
CASRGGGFRRSTEAFF
TGTGCCAGCAGAGGGGGTGGGTTTCGGAGGAGCACTGAAGCTTTCTTT
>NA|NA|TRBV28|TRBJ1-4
CASISGLGEKLFF
TGTGCCAGCATCTCGGGACTTGGGGAAAAACTGTTTTTT
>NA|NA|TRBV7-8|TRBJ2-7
CASSLEAAYEQYF
TGTGCCAGCAGCTTAGAAGCGGCCTACGAGCAGTACTTC
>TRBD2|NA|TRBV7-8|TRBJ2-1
CASSLTPTSGIEQFF
TGTGCCAGCAGCTTAACCCCGACTAGCGGGATTGAGCAGTTCTTC
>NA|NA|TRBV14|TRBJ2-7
CASSQTLYEQYF
TGTGCCAGCAGCCAAACCCTCTACGAGCAGTACTTC
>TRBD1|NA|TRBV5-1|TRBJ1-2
CASSLATAGGSNYGYTF
TGCGCCAGCAGCTTGGCCACGGCAGGGGGTTCTAACTATGGCTACACCTTC
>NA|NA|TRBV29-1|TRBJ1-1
CSVAGMSSEAFF
TGCAGCGTTGCAGGGATGTCTTCTGAAGCTTTCTTT
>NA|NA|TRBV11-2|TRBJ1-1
CASSLSGEAGAFF
TGTGCCAGCAGCTTATCAGGGGAGGCGGGAGCTTTCTTT
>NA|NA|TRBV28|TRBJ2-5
CASSSPLIQGGRETQYF
TGTGCCAGCAGTTCCCCGCTTATACAGGGAGGGCGAGAGACCCAGTACTTC
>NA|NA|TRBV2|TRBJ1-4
CASSEVRRDRRDEKLFF
TGTGCCAGCAGTGAAGTTAGGAGGGATCGGCGGGATGAAAAACTGTTTTTT
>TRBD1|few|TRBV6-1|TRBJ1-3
CASRAGQAGDNTIYF
TGTGCCAGCAGGGCGGGACAGGCCGGGGATAACACCATATATTTT
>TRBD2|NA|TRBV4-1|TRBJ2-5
CASSQGTSEEETQYF
TGCGCCAGCAGCCAGGGGACTAGCGAGGAAGAGACCCAGTACTTC
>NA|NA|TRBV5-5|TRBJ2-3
CASTPGGGWTDTQYF
TGTGCCAGCACCCCGGGCGGGGGCTGGACAGATACGCAGTATTTT
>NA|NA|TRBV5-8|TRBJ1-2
CASSEVIGYTF
TGTGCCAGCAGCGAGGTCATCGGCTACACCTTC
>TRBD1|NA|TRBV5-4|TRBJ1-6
CASSFARQGNSPLHF
TGTGCCAGCAGCTTTGCGAGACAGGGGAATTCACCCCTCCACTTT
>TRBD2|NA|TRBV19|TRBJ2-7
CASTPRASGLYEQYF
TGTGCCAGCACCCCACGGGCTAGCGGTCTCTACGAGCAGTACTTC
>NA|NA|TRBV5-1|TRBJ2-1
CASSLWGYNEQFF
TGCGCCAGCAGCTTGTGGGGATACAATGAGCAGTTCTTC
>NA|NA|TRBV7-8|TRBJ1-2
CASSLYLTGLYYGYTF
TGTGCCAGCAGCTTATATTTAACAGGGTTATACTATGGCTACACCTTC
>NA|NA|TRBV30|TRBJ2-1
CAWFPQDFQNYNEQFF
TGTGCCTGGTTTCCGCAGGACTTCCAAAACTACAATGAGCAGTTCTTC
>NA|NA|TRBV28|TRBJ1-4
CASSPEAELNEKLFF
TGTGCCAGCAGTCCAGAGGCAGAACTTAATGAAAAACTGTTTTTT
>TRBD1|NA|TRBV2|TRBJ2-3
CASSEQGVPDTQYF
TGTGCCAGCAGTGAACAGGGGGTGCCAGATACGCAGTATTTT
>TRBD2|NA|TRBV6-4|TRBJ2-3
CASSRISGLRDTQYF
TGTGCCAGCAGTCGAATTAGCGGGCTCAGGGATACGCAGTATTTT